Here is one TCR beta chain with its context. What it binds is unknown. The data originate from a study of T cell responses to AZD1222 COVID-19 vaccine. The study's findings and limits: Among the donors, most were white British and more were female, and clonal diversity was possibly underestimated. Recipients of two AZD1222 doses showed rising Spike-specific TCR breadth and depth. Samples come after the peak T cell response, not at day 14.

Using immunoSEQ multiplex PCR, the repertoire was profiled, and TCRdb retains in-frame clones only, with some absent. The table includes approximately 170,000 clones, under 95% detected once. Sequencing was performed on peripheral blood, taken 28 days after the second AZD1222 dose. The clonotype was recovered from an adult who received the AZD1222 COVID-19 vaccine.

This CDR3 reads CASSHYRERRNGYTF. The CDR3 DNA reads as TGCGCCAGCAGCCACTACAGGGAACGTAGGAATGGCTACACCTTC. V usage is TRBV4-1 and J usage is TRBJ1-2, with a tentative D call TRBD1 (6 bases). The germline V and J ends were trimmed by 3 bases and 6 bases, with 17 bases remaining between them. Germline V gene lookup returns CDR1 MGHRA and CDR2 YSYEKL. The CDR3 is 15 amino acids.